This T cell receptor (beta chain) comes out of a study of blood T cell repertoires in COVID-19. The CDR3 is 14 amino acids. The V and J ends lost 3 bases and 0 bases respectively, with 9 bases between them. Germline lookup yields CDR1 GTSNPN and CDR2 SVGIG (reference sequence). In this sample, this clone turned up a few times. Clones were sequenced by immunoSEQ multiplex PCR, and TCRdb holds only the in-frame ones, with some missing. The sample lists approximately 470,000 clones, around 90% occurring once. Source material: PBMCs or T cells enriched from blood (not recorded which). The sequence came from a woman aged 18-29 years who had recovered from COVID-19. The V gene is TRBV30, the J gene TRBJ1-3; D gene unclear. CDR3 in DNA: TGTGCCTGGAGGGCGGGGAACTCTGGAAACACCATATATTTT. Translated, it gives CAWRAGNSGNTIYF. The full variable domain, with the rest looked up from reference TRBV30 and TRBJ1-3, is SQTIHQWPATLVQPVGSPLSLECTVEGTSNPNLYWYRQAAGRGLQLLFYSVGIGQISSEVPQNLSASRPQDRQFILSSKKLLLSDSGFYLCAWRAGNSGNTIYFGEGSWLTVV.